This T cell receptor (beta chain) comes out of a study of blood T cell repertoires in COVID-19. Study summary: T cells, B-cell-depleted T cells, or PBMCs provided the cDNA or gDNA that served as material.

This CDR3 has 13 amino acids. Between the trimmed V and J ends, which lost 6 bases and 8 bases, there was a span of 13 bases. Original handling: Reference gene primers were amplified, and this amplification served to estimate nucleated cell counts. Profiled with immunoSEQ multiplex PCR; TCRdb holds only in-frame clones, not every one. D and trimming were read from the DNA, whereas the V and J calls and clone size are those reported in that table. The repertoire holds about 200,000 clones, with roughly 90% as singletons. The TCR originated in a middle-aged man with active or convalescent COVID-19. The rearrangement uses TRBV12-3 or TRBV12-4 and TRBJ1-4; D gene ambiguous. The sample was peripheral blood. The CDR3 region is CASSRRSGEKLFF. For the CDR3, the DNA is TGTGCCAGCAGCCGGAGAAGTGGGGAAAAACTGTTTTTT.